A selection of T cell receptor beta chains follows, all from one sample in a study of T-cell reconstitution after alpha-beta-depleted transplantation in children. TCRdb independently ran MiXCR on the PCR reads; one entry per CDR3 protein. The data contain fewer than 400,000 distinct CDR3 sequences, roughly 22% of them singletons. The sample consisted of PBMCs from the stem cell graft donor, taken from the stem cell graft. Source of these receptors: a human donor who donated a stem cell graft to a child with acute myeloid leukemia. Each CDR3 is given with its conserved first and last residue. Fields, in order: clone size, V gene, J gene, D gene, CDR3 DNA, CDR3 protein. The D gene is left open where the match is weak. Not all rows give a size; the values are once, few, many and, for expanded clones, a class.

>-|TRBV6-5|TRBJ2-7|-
TGTGCCAGCCGAGACTTAGCGAGCTCCTACGAGCAGTACTTC
CASRDLASSYEQYF
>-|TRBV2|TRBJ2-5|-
TGTGCCAGCAGTGTTCGTTCGGGTGGGGAGACCCAGTACTTC
CASSVRSGGETQYF
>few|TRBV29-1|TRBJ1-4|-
TGCAGCGTTGCGGGACACCTAACTAATGAAAAACTGTTTTTT
CSVAGHLTNEKLFF
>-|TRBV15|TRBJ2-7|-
TGTGCCACCAGCAGAGATGCATCCCTTGGCTCCTACGAGCAGTACTTC
CATSRDASLGSYEQYF
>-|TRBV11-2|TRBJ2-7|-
TGTGCCAGCAGCTTAAGCCAGGGAGTCTACGAGCAGTACTTC
CASSLSQGVYEQYF
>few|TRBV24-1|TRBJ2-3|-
TGTGCCACCGGAGAAGAACAGGGGTCACTAGCTGGAGATACGCAGTATTTT
CATGEEQGSLAGDTQYF
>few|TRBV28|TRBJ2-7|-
TGTGCCAGCAGGAAATCACAGGGTCACTCCTACGAGCAGTACTTC
CASRKSQGHSYEQYF
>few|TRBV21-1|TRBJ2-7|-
TGTGCCAGCAGCAAATTTGGGCGGTACGAGCAGTACTTC
CASSKFGRYEQYF
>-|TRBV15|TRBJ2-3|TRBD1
TGTGCCACCAGCAGAGAAGGGGGCCGCAGCACAGATACGCAGTATTTT
CATSREGGRSTDTQYF
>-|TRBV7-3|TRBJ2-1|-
TGTGCCAGCGCCTTGACTGGCGACAATGAGCAGTTCTTC
CASALTGDNEQFF
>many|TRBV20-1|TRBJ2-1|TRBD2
TGCAGTGCTATAAGCGGGAGGAGCTACAATGAGCAGTTCTTC
CSAISGRSYNEQFF
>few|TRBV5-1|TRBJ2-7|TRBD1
TGCGCCAGCAGCTTAAGACAGGGTGTAGGCTACGAGCAGTACTTC
CASSLRQGVGYEQYF
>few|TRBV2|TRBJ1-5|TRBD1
TGTGCCAGCAGTGAAGGGGGCAGGGGGCTTGGTCAGCCCCAGCATTTT
CASSEGGRGLGQPQHF
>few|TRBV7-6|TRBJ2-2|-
TGTGCCAGCAGCTTGAGGTACGGCGGGATGAACACCGGGGAGCTGTTTTTT
CASSLRYGGMNTGELFF
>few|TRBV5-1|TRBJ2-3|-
TGCGCCAGCATCCCAGGGTCGGGCACAGATACGCAGTATTTT
CASIPGSGTDTQYF
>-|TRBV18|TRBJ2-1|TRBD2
TGTGCCAGCTCACCGGGGACTAGCGGGAGCTTCGATGAGCAGTTCTTC
CASSPGTSGSFDEQFF
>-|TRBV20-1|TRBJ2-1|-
TGCAGTGCTAGAGTCAAGCCAGGGGTGGGTGAGCAGTTCTTC
CSARVKPGVGEQFF